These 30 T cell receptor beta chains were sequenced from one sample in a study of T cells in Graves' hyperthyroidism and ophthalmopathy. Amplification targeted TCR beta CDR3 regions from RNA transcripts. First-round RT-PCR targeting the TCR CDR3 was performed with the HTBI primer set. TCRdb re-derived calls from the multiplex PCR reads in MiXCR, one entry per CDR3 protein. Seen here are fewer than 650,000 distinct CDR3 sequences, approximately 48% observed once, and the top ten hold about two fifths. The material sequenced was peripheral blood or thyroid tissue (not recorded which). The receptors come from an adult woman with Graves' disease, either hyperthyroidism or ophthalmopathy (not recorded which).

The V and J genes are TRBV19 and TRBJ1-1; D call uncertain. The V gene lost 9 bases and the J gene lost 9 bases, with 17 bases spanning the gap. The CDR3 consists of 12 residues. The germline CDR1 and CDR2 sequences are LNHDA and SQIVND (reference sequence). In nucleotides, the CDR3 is TGTGCCAGCCGCAACCGAGTGGCCAAAGCTTTCTTT. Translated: CASRNRVAKAFF.

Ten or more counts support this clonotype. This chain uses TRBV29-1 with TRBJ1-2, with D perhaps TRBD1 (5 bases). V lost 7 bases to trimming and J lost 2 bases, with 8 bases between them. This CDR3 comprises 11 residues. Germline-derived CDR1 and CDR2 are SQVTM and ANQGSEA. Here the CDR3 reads CSAQGNYGYTF. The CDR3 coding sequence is TGCAGCGCCCAGGGAAACTATGGCTACACCTTC.

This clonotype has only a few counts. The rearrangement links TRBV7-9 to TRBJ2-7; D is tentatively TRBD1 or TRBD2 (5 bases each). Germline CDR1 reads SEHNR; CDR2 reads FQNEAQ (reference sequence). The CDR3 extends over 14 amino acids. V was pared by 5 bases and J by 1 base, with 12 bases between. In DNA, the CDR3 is TGTGCCAGCAGCCACCGGGACGTTTCCTACGAGCAGTACTTC. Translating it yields CASSHRDVSYEQYF.

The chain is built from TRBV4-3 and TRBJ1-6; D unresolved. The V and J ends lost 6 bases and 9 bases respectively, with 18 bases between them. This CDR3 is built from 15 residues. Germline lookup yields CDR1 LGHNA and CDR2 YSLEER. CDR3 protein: CASRGAGREGSPLHF. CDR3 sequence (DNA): TGCGCCAGCAGAGGAGCGGGAAGGGAAGGTTCACCCCTCCACTTT.

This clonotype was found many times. The CDR3 bases are TGTGCCATCAGCCGGGGGGAGACGTCGATCGAGACCCAGTACTTC. It encodes CAISRGETSIETQYF. The chain is built from TRBV10-3 and TRBJ2-5, with 7 nucleotides matching TRBD2. Germline CDR1 ENHRY, CDR2 SYGVKD. J lost 5 bases, V lost 6 bases, and 12 bases had no gene match. CDR3 length: 15 amino acids.

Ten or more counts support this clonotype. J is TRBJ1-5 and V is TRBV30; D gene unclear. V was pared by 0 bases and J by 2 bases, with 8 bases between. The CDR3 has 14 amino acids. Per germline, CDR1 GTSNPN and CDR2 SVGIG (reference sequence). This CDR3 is CAWSVRQGNQPQHF. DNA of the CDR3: TGTGCCTGGAGTGTACGCCAGGGCAATCAGCCCCAGCATTTT.

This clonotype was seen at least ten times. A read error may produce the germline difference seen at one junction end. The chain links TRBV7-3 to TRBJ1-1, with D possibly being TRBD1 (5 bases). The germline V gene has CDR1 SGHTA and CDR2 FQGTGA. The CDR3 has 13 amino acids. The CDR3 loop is CASSFTGNTEAFF. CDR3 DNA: TGCGCCAGCAGCTTTACAGGGAACACTGAAGCTTTCTTT.

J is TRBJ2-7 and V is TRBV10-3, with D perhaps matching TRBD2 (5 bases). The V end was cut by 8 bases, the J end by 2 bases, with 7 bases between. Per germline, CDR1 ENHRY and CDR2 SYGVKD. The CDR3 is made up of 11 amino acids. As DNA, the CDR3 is TGTGCCATCGGAGGAACCTACGAGCAGTACTTC. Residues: CAIGGTYEQYF.

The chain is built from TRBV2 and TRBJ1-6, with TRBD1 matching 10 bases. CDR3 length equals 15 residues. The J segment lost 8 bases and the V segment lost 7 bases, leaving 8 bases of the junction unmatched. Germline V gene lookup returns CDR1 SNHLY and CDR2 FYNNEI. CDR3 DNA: TGTGCCAGCAATCGACAGGGGGCGCTCGATTCACCCCTCCACTTT. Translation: CASNRQGALDSPLHF.

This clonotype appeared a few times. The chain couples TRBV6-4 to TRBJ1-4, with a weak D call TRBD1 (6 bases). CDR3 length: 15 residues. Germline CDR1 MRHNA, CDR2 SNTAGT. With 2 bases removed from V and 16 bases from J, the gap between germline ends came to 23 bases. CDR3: CASSDAPDRYVEQFF. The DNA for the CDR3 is TGTGCCAGCAGTGACGCCCCGGACAGATATGTTGAGCAGTTTTTT.

The CDR3 loop is CSAHTPDRAGTQYF. The CDR3, as DNA: TGCAGTGCCCACACCCCGGACAGGGCAGGGACCCAGTACTTC. This chain joins TRBV20-1 and TRBJ2-5; 8 bases map to TRBD1. This CDR3 is built from 14 residues. With 6 bases clipped from V and 7 bases from J, the junction kept 13 bases outside the gene matches. Germline lookup yields CDR1 DFQATT and CDR2 SNEGSKA (reference sequence).

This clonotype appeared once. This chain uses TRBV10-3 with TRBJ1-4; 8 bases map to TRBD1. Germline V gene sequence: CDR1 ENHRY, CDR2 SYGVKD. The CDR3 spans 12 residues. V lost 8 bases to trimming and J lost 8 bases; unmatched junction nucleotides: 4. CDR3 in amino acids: CAIGQGGEKLFF. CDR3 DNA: TGTGCCATCGGACAGGGAGGCGAAAAACTGTTTTTT.

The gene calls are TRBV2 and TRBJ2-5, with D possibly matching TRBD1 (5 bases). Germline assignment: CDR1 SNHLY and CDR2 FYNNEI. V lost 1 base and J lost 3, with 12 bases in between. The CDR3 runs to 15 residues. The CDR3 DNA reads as TGTGCCAGCAGTGAAGGTGTGGCAGGGAAAGAGACCCAGTACTTC. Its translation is CASSEGVAGKETQYF.

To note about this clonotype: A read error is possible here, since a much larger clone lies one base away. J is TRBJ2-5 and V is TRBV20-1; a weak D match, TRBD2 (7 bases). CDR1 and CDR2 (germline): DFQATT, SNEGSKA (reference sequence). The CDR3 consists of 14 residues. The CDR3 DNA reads TGCAGTGCTGATAAGGGGGGAGGGGAAGAGGCCCAGTACTTC. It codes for CSADKGGGEEAQYF.

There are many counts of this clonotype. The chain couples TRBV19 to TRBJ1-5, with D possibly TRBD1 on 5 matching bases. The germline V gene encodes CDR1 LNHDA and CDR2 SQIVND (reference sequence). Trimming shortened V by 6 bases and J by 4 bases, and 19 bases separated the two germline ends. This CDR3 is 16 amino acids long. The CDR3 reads CASREGPGYRNQPQHF. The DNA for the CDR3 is TGTGCCAGTAGGGAGGGGCCAGGGTACAGGAATCAGCCCCAGCATTTT. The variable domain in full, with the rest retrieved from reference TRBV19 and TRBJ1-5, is DGGITQSPKYLFRKEGQNVTLSCEQNLNHDAMYWYRQDPGQGLRLIYYSQIVNDFQKGDIAEGYSVSREKKESFPLTVTSAQKNPTAFYLCASREGPGYRNQPQHFGDGTRLSIL.

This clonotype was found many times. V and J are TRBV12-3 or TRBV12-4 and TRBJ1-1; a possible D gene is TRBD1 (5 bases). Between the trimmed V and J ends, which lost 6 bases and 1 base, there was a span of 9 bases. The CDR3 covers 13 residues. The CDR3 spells CASSPQGNTEAFF. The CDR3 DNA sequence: TGTGCCAGCAGCCCCCAGGGGAACACTGAAGCTTTCTTT.

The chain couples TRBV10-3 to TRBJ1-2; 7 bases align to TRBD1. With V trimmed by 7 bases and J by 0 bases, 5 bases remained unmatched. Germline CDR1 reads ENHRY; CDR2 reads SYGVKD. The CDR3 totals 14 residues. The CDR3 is CAINRDRPNYGYTF. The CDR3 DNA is TGTGCCATCAACCGGGACAGACCTAACTATGGCTACACCTTC.

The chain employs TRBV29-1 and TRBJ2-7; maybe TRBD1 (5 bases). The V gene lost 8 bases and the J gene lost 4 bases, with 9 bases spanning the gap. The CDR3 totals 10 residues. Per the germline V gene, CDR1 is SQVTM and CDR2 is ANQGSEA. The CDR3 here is CSLGRYEQYF. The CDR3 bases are TGCAGCTTGGGGCGGTACGAGCAGTACTTC.

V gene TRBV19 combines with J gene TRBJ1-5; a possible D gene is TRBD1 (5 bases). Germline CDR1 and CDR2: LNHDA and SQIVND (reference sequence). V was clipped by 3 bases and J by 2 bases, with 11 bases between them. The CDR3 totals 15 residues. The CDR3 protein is CASSILGGGNQPQHF. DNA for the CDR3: TGTGCCAGTAGTATTCTCGGGGGTGGCAATCAGCCCCAGCATTTT.

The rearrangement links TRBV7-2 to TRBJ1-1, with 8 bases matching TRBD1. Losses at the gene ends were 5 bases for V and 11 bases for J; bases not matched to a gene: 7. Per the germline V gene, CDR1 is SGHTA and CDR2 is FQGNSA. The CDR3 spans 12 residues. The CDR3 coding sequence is TGTGCCAGCAGCCACGACAGGGGACGGGCTTTCTTT. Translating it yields CASSHDRGRAFF.

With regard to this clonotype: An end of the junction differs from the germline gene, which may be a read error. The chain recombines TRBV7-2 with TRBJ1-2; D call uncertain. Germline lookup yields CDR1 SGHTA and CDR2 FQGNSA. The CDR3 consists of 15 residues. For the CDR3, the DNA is TGCGCCAGCAGCTCGCCTGAGGGCGCAGACTATGGCTACACCTTC. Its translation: CASSSPEGADYGYTF.

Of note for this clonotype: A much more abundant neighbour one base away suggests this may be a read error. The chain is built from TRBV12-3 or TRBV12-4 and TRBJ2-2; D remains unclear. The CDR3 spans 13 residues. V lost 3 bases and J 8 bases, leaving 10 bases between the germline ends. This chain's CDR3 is CASSLQSAGELFF. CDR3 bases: TGTGCCAGCAGTTTGCAGAGTGCAGGGGAGCTGTTTTTT.

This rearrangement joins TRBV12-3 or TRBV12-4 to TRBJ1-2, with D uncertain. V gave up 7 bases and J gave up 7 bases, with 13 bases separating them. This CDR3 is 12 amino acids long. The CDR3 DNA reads TGTGCCAGCATTTCGGGTGGTCGTGGCTACACCTTC. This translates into CASISGGRGYTF.

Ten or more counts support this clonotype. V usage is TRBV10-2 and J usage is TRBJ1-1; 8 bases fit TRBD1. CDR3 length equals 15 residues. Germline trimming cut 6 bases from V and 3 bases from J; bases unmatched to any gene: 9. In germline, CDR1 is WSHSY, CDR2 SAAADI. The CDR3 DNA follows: TGCGCCAGCAGCAAGTTGACAGGGGAGTACACTGAAGCTTTCTTT. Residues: CASSKLTGEYTEAFF.

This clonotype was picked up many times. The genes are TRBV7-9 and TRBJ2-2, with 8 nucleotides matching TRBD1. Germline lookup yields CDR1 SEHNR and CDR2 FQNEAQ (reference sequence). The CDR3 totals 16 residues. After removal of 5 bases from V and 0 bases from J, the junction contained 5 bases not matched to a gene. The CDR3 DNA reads TGTGCCAGCAGCCCCGGACAGGGAACGAACACCGGGGAGCTGTTTTTT. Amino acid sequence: CASSPGQGTNTGELFF.

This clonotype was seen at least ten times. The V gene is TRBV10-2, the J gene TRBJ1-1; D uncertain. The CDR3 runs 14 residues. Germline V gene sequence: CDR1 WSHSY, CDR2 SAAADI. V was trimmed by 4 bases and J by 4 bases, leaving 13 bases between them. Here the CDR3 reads CASSGSYSGTEAFF. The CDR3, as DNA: TGCGCCAGCAGTGGGAGTTATTCGGGCACTGAAGCTTTCTTT.

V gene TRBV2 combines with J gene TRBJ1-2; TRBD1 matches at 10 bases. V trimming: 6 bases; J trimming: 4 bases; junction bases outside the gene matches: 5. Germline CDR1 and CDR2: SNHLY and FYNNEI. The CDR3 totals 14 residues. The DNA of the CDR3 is TGTGCCAGCAGCCGGACAGGGGGAGCCTATGGCTACACCTTC. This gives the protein CASSRTGGAYGYTF.

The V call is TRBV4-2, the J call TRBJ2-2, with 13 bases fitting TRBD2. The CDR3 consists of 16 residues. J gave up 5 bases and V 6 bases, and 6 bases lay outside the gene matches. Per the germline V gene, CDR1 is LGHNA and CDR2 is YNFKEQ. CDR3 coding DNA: TGTGCCAGCAGAGGACTAGCGGGAGAAGGTACCGGGGAGCTGTTTTTT. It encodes CASRGLAGEGTGELFF.

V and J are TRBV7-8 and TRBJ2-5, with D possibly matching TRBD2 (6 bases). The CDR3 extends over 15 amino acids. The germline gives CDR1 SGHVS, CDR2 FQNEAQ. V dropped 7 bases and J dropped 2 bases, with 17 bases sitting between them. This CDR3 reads CASIPRLDGQETQYF. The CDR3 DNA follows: TGTGCCAGCATCCCCAGACTAGACGGACAAGAGACCCAGTACTTC.

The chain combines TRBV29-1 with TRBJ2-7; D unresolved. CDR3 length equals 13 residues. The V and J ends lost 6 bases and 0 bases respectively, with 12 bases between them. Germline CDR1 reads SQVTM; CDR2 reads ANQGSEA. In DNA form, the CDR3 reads TGCAGCGTATCCCCCGGCGTCTCCTACGAGCAGTACTTC. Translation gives CSVSPGVSYEQYF.